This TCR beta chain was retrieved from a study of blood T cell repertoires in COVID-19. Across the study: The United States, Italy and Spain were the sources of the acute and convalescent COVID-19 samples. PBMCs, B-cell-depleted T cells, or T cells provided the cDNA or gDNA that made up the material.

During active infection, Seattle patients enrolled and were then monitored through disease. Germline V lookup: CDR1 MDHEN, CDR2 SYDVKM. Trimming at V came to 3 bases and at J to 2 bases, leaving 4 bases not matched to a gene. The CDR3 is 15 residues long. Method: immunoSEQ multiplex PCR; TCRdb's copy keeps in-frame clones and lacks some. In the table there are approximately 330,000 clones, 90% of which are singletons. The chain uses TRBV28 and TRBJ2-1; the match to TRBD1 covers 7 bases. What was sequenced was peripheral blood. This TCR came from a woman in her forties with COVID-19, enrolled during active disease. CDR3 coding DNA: TGTGCCAGCAGTTTCTTGGACAGGACCTACAATGAGCAGTTCTTC. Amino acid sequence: CASSFLDRTYNEQFF.